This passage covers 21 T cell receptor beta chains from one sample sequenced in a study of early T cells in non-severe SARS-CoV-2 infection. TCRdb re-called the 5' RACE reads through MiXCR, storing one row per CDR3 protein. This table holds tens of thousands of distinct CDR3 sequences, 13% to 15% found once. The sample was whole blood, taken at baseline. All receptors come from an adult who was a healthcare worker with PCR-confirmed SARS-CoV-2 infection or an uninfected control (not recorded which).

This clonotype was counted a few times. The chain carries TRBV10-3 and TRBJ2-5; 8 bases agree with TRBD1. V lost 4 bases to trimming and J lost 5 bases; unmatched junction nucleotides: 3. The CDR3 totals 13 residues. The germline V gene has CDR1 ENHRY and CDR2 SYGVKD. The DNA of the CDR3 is TGTGCCATCAGTGGGAGACAGGGGGAGACCCAGTACTTC. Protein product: CAISGRQGETQYF.

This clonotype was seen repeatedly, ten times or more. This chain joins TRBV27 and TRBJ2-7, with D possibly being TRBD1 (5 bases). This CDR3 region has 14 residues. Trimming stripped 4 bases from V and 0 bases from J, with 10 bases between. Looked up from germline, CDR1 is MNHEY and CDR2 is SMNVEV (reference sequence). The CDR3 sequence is CASSWGGSSYEQYF. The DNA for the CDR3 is TGTGCCAGCAGTTGGGGCGGTAGCTCCTACGAGCAGTACTTC.

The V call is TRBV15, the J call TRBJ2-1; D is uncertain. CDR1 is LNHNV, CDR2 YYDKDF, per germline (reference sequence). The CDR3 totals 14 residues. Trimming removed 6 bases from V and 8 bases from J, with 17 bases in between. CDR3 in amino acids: CATRPYNTRDEQFF. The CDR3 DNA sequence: TGTGCCACCAGGCCGTACAACACAAGGGATGAGCAGTTCTTC.

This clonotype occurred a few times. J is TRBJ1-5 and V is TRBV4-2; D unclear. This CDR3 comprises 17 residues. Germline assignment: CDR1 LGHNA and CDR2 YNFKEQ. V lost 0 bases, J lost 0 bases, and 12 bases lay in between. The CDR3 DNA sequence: TGTGCCAGCAGCCAAGATCCTGGCCAGCATAGCAATCAGCCCCAGCATTTT. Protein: CASSQDPGQHSNQPQHF.

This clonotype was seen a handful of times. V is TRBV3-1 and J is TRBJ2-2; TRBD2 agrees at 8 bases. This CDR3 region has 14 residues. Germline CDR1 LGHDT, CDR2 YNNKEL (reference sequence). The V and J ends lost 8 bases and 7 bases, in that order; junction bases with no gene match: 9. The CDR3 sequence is CASGQREKSGELFF. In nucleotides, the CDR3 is TGTGCCAGCGGTCAGCGGGAGAAGAGCGGGGAGCTGTTTTTT.

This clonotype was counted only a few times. This CDR3 is CASSSPGMNTEAFF. The CDR3 DNA follows: TGTGCCAGCTCTTCCCCGGGTATGAACACTGAAGCTTTCTTT. The chain employs TRBV18 and TRBJ1-1; D uncertain. The CDR3 has 14 amino acids. Trimming shortened V by 6 bases and J by 0 bases, and 11 bases separated the two germline ends. The germline V gene encodes CDR1 KGHSH and CDR2 LQKENI.

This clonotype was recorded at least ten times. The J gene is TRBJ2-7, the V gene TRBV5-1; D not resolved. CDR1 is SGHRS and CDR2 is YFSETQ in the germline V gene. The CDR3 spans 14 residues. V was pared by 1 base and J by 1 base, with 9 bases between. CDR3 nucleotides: TGCGCCAGCAGCTTGCCCCCCCCGTCCTACGAGCAGTACTTC. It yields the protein CASSLPPPSYEQYF.

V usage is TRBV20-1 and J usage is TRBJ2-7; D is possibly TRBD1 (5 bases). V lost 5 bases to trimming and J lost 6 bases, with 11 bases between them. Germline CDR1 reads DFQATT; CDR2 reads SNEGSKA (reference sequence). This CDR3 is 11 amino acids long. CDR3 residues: CSALRVAEQYF. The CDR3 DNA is TGCAGTGCTCTCAGGGTTGCCGAGCAGTACTTC.

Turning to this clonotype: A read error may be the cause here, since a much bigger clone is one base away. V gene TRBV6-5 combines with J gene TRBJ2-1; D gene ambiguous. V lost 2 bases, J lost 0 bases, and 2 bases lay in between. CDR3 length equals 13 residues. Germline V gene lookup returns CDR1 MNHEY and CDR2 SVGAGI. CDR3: CASSYSSYNEQFF. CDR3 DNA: TGTGCCAGCAGTTACAGCTCCTACAATGAGCAGTTCTTC.

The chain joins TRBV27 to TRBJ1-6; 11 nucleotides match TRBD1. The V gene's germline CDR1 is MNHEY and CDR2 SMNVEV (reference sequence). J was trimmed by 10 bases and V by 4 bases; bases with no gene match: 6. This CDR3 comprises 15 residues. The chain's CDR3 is CASSSGQGVRSPLHF. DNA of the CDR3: TGTGCCAGCAGTTCGGGACAGGGGGTTCGGTCACCCCTCCACTTT.

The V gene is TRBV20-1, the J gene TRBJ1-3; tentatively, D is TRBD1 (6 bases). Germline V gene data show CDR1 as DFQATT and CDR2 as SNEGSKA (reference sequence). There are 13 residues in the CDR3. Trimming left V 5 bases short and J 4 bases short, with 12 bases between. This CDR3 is CSAWDTGGNTIYF. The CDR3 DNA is TGCAGTGCTTGGGATACAGGGGGAAACACCATATATTTT.

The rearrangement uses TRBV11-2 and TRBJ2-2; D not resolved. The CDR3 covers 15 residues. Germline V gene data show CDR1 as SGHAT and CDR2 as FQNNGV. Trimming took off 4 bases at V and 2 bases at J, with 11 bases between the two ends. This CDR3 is CASSWDTLNTGELFF. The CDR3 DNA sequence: TGTGCCAGCAGCTGGGATACCTTAAACACCGGGGAGCTGTTTTTT.

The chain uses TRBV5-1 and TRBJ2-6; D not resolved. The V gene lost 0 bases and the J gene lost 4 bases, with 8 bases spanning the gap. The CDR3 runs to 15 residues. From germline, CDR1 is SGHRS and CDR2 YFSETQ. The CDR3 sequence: CASSLEGPGANVLTF. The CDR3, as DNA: TGCGCCAGCAGCTTGGAAGGGCCCGGGGCCAACGTCCTGACTTTC.

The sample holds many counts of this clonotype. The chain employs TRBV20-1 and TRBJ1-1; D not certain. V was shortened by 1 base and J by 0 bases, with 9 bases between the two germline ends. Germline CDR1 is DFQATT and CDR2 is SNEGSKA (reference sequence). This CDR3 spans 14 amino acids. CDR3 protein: CSARARRMNTEAFF. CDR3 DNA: TGCAGTGCTAGAGCCAGGCGGATGAACACTGAAGCTTTCTTT.

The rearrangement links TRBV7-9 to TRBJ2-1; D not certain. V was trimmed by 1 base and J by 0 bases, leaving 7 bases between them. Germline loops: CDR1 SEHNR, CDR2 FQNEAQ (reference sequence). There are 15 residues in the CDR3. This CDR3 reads CASSLGGPSYNEQFF. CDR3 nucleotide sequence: TGTGCCAGCAGCTTAGGCGGTCCCTCCTACAATGAGCAGTTCTTC.

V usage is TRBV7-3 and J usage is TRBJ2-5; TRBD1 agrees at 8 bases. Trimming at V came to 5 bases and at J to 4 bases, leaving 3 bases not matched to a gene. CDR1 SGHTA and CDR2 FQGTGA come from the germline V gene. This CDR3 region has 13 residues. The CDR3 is CASSPDRGETQYF. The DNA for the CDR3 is TGTGCCAGCAGCCCCGACAGGGGAGAGACCCAGTACTTC.

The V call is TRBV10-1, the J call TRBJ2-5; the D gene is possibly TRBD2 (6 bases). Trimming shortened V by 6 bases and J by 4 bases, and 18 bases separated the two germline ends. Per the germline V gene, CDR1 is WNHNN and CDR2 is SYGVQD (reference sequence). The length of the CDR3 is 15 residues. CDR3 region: CASSPGGFPAETQYF. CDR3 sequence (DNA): TGCGCCAGCAGCCCTGGGGGGTTCCCAGCAGAGACCCAGTACTTC.

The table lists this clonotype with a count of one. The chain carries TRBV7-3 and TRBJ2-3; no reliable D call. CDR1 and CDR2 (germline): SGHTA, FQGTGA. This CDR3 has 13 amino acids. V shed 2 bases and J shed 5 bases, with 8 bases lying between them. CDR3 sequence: CASSLSRLDTQYF. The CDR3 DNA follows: TGTGCCAGCAGCTTATCGAGACTAGATACGCAGTATTTT. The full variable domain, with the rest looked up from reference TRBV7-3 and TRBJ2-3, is GAGVSQTPSNKVTEKGKYVELRCDPISGHTALYWYRQSLGQGPEFLIYFQGTGAADDSGLPNDRFFAVRPEGSVSTLKIQRTERGDSAVYLCASSLSRLDTQYFGPGTRLTVL.

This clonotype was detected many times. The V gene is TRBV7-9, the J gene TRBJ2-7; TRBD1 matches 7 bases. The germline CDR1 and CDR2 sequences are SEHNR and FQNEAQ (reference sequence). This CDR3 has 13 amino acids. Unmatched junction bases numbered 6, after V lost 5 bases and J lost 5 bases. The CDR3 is CASSLRGQDEQYF. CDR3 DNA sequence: TGTGCCAGCAGCCTAAGGGGGCAGGACGAGCAGTACTTC.

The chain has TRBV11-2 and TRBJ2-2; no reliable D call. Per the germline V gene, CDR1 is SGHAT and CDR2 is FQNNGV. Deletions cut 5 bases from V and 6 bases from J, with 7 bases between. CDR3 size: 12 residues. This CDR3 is CASSPAPGELFF. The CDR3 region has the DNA TGTGCCAGCAGCCCTGCCCCCGGGGAGCTGTTTTTT.

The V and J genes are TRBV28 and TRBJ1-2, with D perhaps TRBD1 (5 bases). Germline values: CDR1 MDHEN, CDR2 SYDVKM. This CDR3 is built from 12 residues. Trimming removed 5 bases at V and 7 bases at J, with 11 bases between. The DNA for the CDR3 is TGTGCCAGCAGTGCCACCGGGGGTGGCTACACCTTC. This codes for CASSATGGGYTF.